The clone carrying this TCR beta chain has more than one count but fewer than ten. What it binds is unknown. This entry belongs to a study of T cell responses to AZD1222 COVID-19 vaccine. Overall study findings and caveats: In all cases, repertoires were sampled only after the peak T cell response. Only a handful of AZD1222 recipients, more than five in all, had baseline seropositivity. Spike-specific TCR breadth and depth grew following two AZD1222 doses.

Assay used: immunoSEQ multiplex PCR; TCRdb lists only in-frame clones, some missing. The table shows roughly 140,000 clones, with roughly nine tenths occurring only once. The CDR3 sequence is 12 residues long. Germline V lookup: CDR1 MNHEY, CDR2 SVGAGI. Between the trimmed V and J ends, which lost 7 bases and 6 bases, there was a span of 10 bases. The chain combines TRBV6-5 with TRBJ1-5; TRBD1 is a possible D gene (5 bases). This receptor was obtained from an adult in good health. The source was peripheral blood, collected on day 0 of AZD1222 vaccination. The CDR3 sequence: CASTMGLQPQHF. The CDR3 region has the DNA TGTGCCAGCACTATGGGGCTTCAGCCCCAGCATTTT.